The TCR beta chain under discussion was sequenced for a study of blood T cell repertoires in COVID-19. This clone came up a few times. Generated by immunoSEQ multiplex PCR, the TCRdb table keeps only in-frame clones and is missing some. The sample records approximately 240,000 clones, around nine tenths being singletons. The TCR was taken from a woman aged 18-29 years who had recovered from COVID-19. Sequencing was done on a sample of PBMCs or T cells enriched from blood (not recorded which).

The CDR3 spells CASSPNPGGGYTF. In DNA form, the CDR3 reads TGCGCCAGCAGCCCCAACCCCGGGGGGGGCTACACCTTC. The rearrangement links TRBV5-1 to TRBJ1-2, with D possibly matching TRBD1 (5 bases). The length of the CDR3 is 13 residues. CDR1 SGHRS and CDR2 YFSETQ come from the germline V gene. V lost 4 bases and J lost 8, with 15 bases in between.